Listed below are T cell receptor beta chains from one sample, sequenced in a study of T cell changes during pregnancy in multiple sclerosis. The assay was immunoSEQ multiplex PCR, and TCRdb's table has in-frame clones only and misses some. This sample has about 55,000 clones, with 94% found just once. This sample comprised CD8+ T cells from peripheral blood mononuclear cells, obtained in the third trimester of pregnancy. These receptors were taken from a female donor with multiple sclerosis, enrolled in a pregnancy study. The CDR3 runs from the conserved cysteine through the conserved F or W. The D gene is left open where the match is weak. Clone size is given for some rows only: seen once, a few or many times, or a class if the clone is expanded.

CASSFLLADSTDTQYF,TGTGCCAGCAGTTTCCTCTTGGCGGATTCCACAGATACGCAGTATTTT,TRBJ2-3,.,TRBV27,.,16
CASSRGLDFSGANVLTF,TGTGCCAGCAGCCGGGGACTAGACTTCTCTGGGGCCAACGTCCTGACTTTC,TRBJ2-6,.,TRBV7-9,TRBD2,17
CASGQGGDYNEQFF,TGTGCCAGCGGACAGGGGGGGGACTACAATGAGCAGTTCTTC,TRBJ2-1,.,TRBV11-2,TRBD1,14
CASSGTGVYNYGYTF,TGTGCCAGCAGTGGGACAGGGGTCTATAACTATGGCTACACCTTC,TRBJ1-2,.,TRBV27,TRBD1,15
CASSPTTLGTGVTGELFF,TGTGCCAGCAGTCCAACTACCCTCGGGACAGGGGTCACCGGGGAGCTGTTTTTT,TRBJ2-2,.,TRBV7-9,TRBD1,18
CSVDGLGHGYTF,TGCAGCGTTGACGGGTTAGGCCATGGCTACACCTTC,TRBJ1-2,.,TRBV29-1,.,12
CASSLTSGRGLEQYF,TGTGCCAGCAGCTTGACTAGCGGGCGGGGGCTCGAGCAGTACTTC,TRBJ2-7,.,TRBV13,TRBD2,15
CASSFLAGEGYNEQFF,TGTGCCAGCAGTTTCCTAGCGGGAGAAGGGTACAATGAGCAGTTCTTC,TRBJ2-1,.,TRBV28,TRBD2,16
CASSSTSYNEQFF,TGTGCCAGCAGCTCTACTAGCTACAATGAGCAGTTCTTC,TRBJ2-1,.,TRBV6-5,.,13
CASSETGRDTEAFF,TGCGCCAGCAGTGAGACAGGGCGGGACACTGAAGCTTTCTTT,TRBJ1-1,.,TRBV10-1,.,14
CASSDRELSYEQYF,TGTGCCAGCAGTGATCGGGAATTAAGCTACGAGCAGTACTTC,TRBJ2-7,.,TRBV25-1,.,14
CARSLPNGTSGRITGELFF,TGTGCCAGAAGCTTACCTAACGGGACTAGCGGGAGGATCACCGGGGAGCTGTTTTTT,TRBJ2-2,.,TRBV7-5,.,19
CASSYGQREAFF,TGTGCCAGCAGCTATGGACAGAGAGAAGCTTTCTTT,TRBJ1-1,.,TRBV5-6,.,12
CASSDEGLTQYF,TGTGCCAGCAGTGACGAGGGTTTGACCCAGTACTTC,TRBJ2-5,.,TRBV6-1,.,12
CAWSSDSGNTIYF,TGTGCCTGGAGTAGTGACAGTGGAAACACCATATATTTT,TRBJ1-3,once,TRBV30,.,13
CASSQDSPGTGTSGANVLTF,TGTGCCAGCAGCCAGGATAGTCCCGGGACAGGAACCTCTGGGGCCAACGTCCTGACTTTC,TRBJ2-6,.,TRBV4-2,TRBD1,20
CASSPEGDRNYGYTF,TGCGCCAGCAGCCCCGAGGGGGACAGGAACTATGGCTACACCTTC,TRBJ1-2,.,TRBV4-3,TRBD1,15
CASSGRGEQYF,TGTGCCAGCAGTGGCAGGGGGGAGCAGTACTTC,TRBJ2-7,.,TRBV6-1,TRBD1,11
CASSQGGEGEQYF,TGTGCCAGCAGCCAGGGGGGAGAGGGCGAGCAGTACTTC,TRBJ2-7,.,TRBV7-3,.,13
CASSELAGGPETQYF,TGTGCCAGCAGTGAACTAGCGGGAGGGCCAGAGACCCAGTACTTC,TRBJ2-5,.,TRBV6-1,TRBD2,15
CASSPGTSGRLETQYF,TGTGCCAGCAGTCCCGGGACTAGCGGGAGGCTGGAGACCCAGTACTTC,TRBJ2-5,once,TRBV27,TRBD2,16
CASSLASGGYNTEAFF,TGTGCCAGCAGCTTAGCGTCAGGGGGTTATAACACTGAAGCTTTCTTT,TRBJ1-1,few,TRBV7-9,TRBD1,16
CASSLDPRRGAFF,TGCGCCAGCAGCTTGGATCCCCGCCGGGGAGCTTTCTTT,TRBJ1-1,.,TRBV5-1,.,13
CASSYSQGSCGSPLHF,TGTGCCAGCAGTTACTCGCAGGGATCCTGCGGATCACCCCTCCACTTT,TRBJ1-6,.,TRBV6-5,.,16
CASSLGLGGPPEAFF,TGTGCCAGCAGCTTGGGTCTGGGGGGACCCCCTGAAGCTTTCTTT,TRBJ1-1,.,TRBV5-4,.,15
CASSTPGGFSYEQYF,TGTGCCAGCAGCACCCCGGGGGGCTTCTCCTACGAGCAGTACTTC,TRBJ2-7,.,TRBV27,.,15
CASSWIPAGAFSGELFF,TGTGCCAGCAGTTGGATTCCAGCGGGAGCCTTTTCCGGGGAGCTGTTTTTT,TRBJ2-2,.,TRBV28,TRBD2,17
CASSLQDMGSYNEQFF,TGTGCCAGCAGCCTCCAGGACATGGGCTCCTACAATGAGCAGTTCTTC,TRBJ2-1,.,TRBV9,.,16
CASAPYLARNNYGYTF,TGTGCCAGCGCACCCTATTTAGCGAGAAATAACTATGGCTACACCTTC,TRBJ1-2,.,TRBV9,.,16
CASNELAGGYNEQFF,TGTGCCAGCAACGAACTAGCGGGAGGCTACAATGAGCAGTTCTTC,TRBJ2-1,.,TRBV7-2,TRBD2,15
CASSHNTGGYGRNTEAFF,TGCGCCAGCAGCCATAATACAGGTGGCTACGGTCGGAACACTGAAGCTTTCTTT,TRBJ1-1,.,TRBV5-1,.,18
CASSSTSGSPETQYF,TGTGCCAGCAGCTCGACTAGCGGGAGTCCGGAGACCCAGTACTTC,TRBJ2-5,.,TRBV13,TRBD2,15
CASGGTGGIYEQYF,TGTGCCAGCGGGGGGACAGGGGGCATTTACGAGCAGTACTTC,TRBJ2-7,.,TRBV2,TRBD1,14
CASSGGGTDTQYF,TGTGCCAGCAGCGGGGGCGGCACAGATACGCAGTATTTT,TRBJ2-3,.,TRBV9,.,13
CASSFLAGTMDEQYF,TGTGCCAGCAGCTTCCTAGCGGGTACAATGGACGAGCAGTACTTC,TRBJ2-7,.,TRBV7-8,TRBD2,15
CASSPEAGLSYEQYF,TGTGCCAGTAGCCCTGAAGCGGGTCTATCCTACGAGCAGTACTTC,TRBJ2-7,.,TRBV19,.,15
CASSDLKKGTGNEKLFF,TGTGCCAGCAGTGACCTCAAAAAGGGGACAGGCAATGAAAAACTGTTTTTT,TRBJ1-4,.,TRBV25-1,TRBD1,17
CASSQVGGGKLFF,TGCGCCAGCAGCCAAGTAGGGGGCGGAAAACTGTTTTTT,TRBJ1-4,.,TRBV4-1,TRBD1,13
CASSFTAGTAEKLFF,TGTGCCAGCAGCTTTACGGCGGGGACAGCAGAAAAACTGTTTTTT,TRBJ1-4,once,TRBV7-6,TRBD1,15
CASSQVQGLTDTQYF,TGTGCCAGCAGCCAAGTACAGGGTCTAACAGATACGCAGTATTTT,TRBJ2-3,.,TRBV4-2,.,15
CASSQVRGLAEGGSYNEQFF,TGCGCCAGCAGCCAAGTTCGGGGACTAGCGGAGGGGGGTTCCTACAATGAGCAGTTCTTC,TRBJ2-1,.,TRBV4-3,TRBD2,20
CAITADRTYEQYF,TGTGCCATCACCGCTGACAGAACCTACGAGCAGTACTTC,TRBJ2-7,.,TRBV10-3,.,13